Each of the 11 T cell receptor beta chains below was sequenced from the same sample in a study of shared clonotypes between healthy human individuals. The assay was immunoSEQ multiplex PCR, and TCRdb's table has in-frame clones only and misses some. The table includes 950,000 to 1,300,000 clones, about 74% detected once. Sequenced input: memory CD4+ T cells sorted from blood. Subset denoted: CD45RA-negative fraction. These receptors all stem from a young man in good health.

A single count supports this clone. Other nucleotide sequences from this sample produce the same CDR3. This chain joins TRBV7-9 and TRBJ2-7; D ambiguous. Trimming stripped 5 bases from V and 4 bases from J, with 9 bases between. Germline CDR1 SEHNR, CDR2 FQNEAQ (reference sequence). This CDR3 is built from 12 residues. The CDR3 here is CASSPSSYEQYF. The CDR3 coding sequence is TGTGCCAGCAGCCCGTCGTCGTACGAGCAGTACTTC.

CDR3 nucleotides: TGTGCCAGCAGGGGGGGGCAGGGTGACAATCAGCCCCAGCATTTT. As protein: CASRGGQGDNQPQHF. The genes are TRBV6-5 and TRBJ1-5; tentatively, D is TRBD1 (6 bases). Looked up from germline, CDR1 is MNHEY and CDR2 is SVGAGI. This CDR3 is built from 15 residues. V was trimmed by 6 bases and J by 3 bases, leaving 15 bases between them.

This clone has only one observation. The chain carries TRBV5-6 and TRBJ2-7; a possible D gene is TRBD2 (6 bases). Germline loops: CDR1 SGHDT, CDR2 YYEEEE. The V gene lost 0 bases and the J gene lost 2 bases, with 15 bases spanning the gap. CDR3 length: 16 residues. CDR3 nucleotides: TGTGCCAGCAGCTTGGCCGGGATAGCGGAGGCCTACGAGCAGTACTTC. Its protein is CASSLAGIAEAYEQYF.

The chain uses TRBV19 and TRBJ1-1; D remains ambiguous. CDR3 length equals 13 residues. In germline, CDR1 is LNHDA, CDR2 SQIVND (reference sequence). Between the trimmed V and J ends, which lost 5 bases and 4 bases, there was a span of 11 bases. The CDR3 region is CASSLRRGTEAFF. CDR3 nucleotides: TGTGCCAGTAGTTTAAGGCGGGGCACTGAAGCTTTCTTT.

This CDR3 reads CASSWARGRSEAFF. The DNA of the CDR3 is TGTGCCAGCAGTTGGGCCAGGGGGCGGTCTGAAGCTTTCTTT. The V and J genes are TRBV28 and TRBJ1-1; 8 bases are a match to TRBD1. The CDR3 runs to 14 residues. V lost 4 bases to trimming and J lost 6 bases; unmatched junction nucleotides: 7. From germline, CDR1 is MDHEN and CDR2 SYDVKM. Full variable domain (outside the CDR3, taken from reference TRBV28 and TRBJ1-1): DVKVTQSSRYLVKRTGEKVFLECVQDMDHENMFWYRQDPGLGLRLIYFSYDVKMKEKGDIPEGYSVSREKKERFSLILESASTNQTSMYLCASSWARGRSEAFFGQGTRLTVV.

V is TRBV30 and J is TRBJ1-1, with a tentative D call TRBD1 (6 bases). Germline CDR1 reads GTSNPN; CDR2 reads SVGIG (reference sequence). The CDR3 is 12 residues long. The CDR3 DNA reads TGTGTCTGCGGCAGGGGAGGAACTGAAGCTTTCTTT. Its protein product is CVCGRGGTEAFF.

Concerning this clone itself: The same CDR3 is also encoded by other DNA sequences in this sample. The chain joins TRBV5-1 to TRBJ1-2; possible D gene TRBD1, 6 bases. The germline gives CDR1 SGHRS, CDR2 YFSETQ. V was shortened by 0 bases and J by 3 bases, with 9 bases between the two germline ends. This CDR3 comprises 14 residues. CDR3 nucleotides: TGCGCCAGCAGCTTGGTGGGACAAGACTATGGCTACACCTTC. Translation gives CASSLVGQDYGYTF.

This clone was counted a single time. CDR3 protein: CASSKFLQGRTEAFF. The CDR3 DNA sequence: TGTGCCAGCAGTAAATTTCTTCAGGGGCGGACTGAAGCTTTCTTT. The chain carries TRBV7-9 and TRBJ1-1, with a possible D match to TRBD1 (6 bases). The CDR3 has 15 amino acids. Per the germline V gene, CDR1 is SEHNR and CDR2 is FQNEAQ (reference sequence). V lost 6 bases and J 5 bases, leaving 19 bases between the germline ends.

This chain connects TRBV13 to TRBJ1-4, with D possibly being TRBD1 (5 bases). V lost 2 bases and J 10 bases, leaving 11 bases between the germline ends. Germline CDR1 and CDR2: PRHDT and FYEKMQ (reference sequence). The CDR3 is 13 residues long. The CDR3 region is CASSLYGGGKLFF. The CDR3, as DNA: TGTGCCAGCAGCTTATACGGGGGAGGAAAACTGTTTTTT.

This clone was detected only a few times. J is TRBJ1-3 and V is TRBV19; D remains unclear. The V gene lost 3 bases and the J gene lost 0 bases, with 12 bases spanning the gap. The CDR3 is 16 residues long. Germline V gene sequence: CDR1 LNHDA, CDR2 SQIVND (reference sequence). The DNA of the CDR3 is TGTGCCAGTAGTATTCGAGGCAGAGGCTCTGGAAACACCATATATTTT. The encoded protein is CASSIRGRGSGNTIYF.

This clone was recorded only once. The rearrangement links TRBV10-1 to TRBJ2-6; 8 nucleotides agree with TRBD2. The germline V gene has CDR1 WNHNN and CDR2 SYGVQD (reference sequence). The CDR3 runs to 19 residues. J gave up 3 bases and V 2 bases, and 12 bases lay outside the gene matches. DNA for the CDR3: TGCGCCAGCAGTGAGGGCGGGGGGCGCGTTTATTATGGGGCCAACGTCCTGACTTTC. Its protein product is CASSEGGGRVYYGANVLTF.